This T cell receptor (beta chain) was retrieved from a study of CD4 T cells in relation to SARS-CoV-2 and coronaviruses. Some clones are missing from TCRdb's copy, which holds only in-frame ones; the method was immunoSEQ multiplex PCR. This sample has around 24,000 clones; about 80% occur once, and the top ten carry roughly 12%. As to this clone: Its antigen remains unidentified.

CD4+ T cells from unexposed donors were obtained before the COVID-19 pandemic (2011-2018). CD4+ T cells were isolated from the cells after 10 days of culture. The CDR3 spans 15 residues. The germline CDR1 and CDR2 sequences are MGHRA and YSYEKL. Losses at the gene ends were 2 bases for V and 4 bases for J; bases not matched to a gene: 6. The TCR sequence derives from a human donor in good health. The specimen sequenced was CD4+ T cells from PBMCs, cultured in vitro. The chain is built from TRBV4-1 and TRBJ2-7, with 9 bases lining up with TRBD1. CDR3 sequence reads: CASSQPGQGSYEQYF. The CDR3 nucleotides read TGCGCCAGCAGCCAACCGGGACAGGGATCTTACGAGCAGTACTTC.